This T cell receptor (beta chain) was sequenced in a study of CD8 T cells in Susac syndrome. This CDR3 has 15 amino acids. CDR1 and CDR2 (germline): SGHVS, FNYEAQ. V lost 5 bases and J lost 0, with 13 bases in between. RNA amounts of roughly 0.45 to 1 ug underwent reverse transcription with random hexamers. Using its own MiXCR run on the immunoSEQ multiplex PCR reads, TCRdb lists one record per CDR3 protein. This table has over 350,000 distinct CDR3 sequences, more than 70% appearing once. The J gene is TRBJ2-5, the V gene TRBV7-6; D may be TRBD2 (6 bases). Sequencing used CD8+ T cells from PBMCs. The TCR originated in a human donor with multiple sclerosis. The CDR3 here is CASSPTAGYQETQYF. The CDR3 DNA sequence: TGTGCCAGCAGCCCAACCGCGGGATACCAAGAGACCCAGTACTTC.